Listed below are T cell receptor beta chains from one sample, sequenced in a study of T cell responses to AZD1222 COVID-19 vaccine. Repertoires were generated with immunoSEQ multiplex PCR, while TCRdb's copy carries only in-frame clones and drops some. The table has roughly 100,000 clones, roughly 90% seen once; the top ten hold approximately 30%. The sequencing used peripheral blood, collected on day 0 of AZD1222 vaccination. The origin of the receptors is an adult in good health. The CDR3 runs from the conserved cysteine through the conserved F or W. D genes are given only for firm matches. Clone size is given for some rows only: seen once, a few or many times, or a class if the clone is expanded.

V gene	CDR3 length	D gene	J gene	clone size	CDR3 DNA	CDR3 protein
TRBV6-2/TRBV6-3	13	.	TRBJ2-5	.	TGTGCCAGCAGTTACTTTCGGGGGGAGACCCAGTACTTC	CASSYFRGETQYF
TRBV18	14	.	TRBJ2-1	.	TGTGCCAGCTCACCACCTAGGGCCTACAATGAGCAGTTCTTC	CASSPPRAYNEQFF
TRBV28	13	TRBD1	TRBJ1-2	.	TGTGCCAGCAGTACAGGGGGCGTCTATGGCTACACCTTC	CASSTGGVYGYTF
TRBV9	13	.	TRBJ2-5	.	TGTGCCAGCAGCTCGGGGCCTCAAGAGACCCAGTACTTC	CASSSGPQETQYF
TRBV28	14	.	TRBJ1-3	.	TGTGCCAGCAGACCCGGATTGTCTGGAAACACCATATATTTT	CASRPGLSGNTIYF
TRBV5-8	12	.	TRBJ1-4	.	TGTGCCAGCAGCCCATCCCGTGAAAAACTGTTTTTT	CASSPSREKLFF
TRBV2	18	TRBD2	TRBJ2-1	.	TGTGCCAGCATGGGAAGGAGCGGGAGGGCCGACTACTACAATGAGCAGTTCTTC	CASMGRSGRADYYNEQFF
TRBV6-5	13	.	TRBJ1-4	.	TGTGCCAGCAGGAACAGTGGTAGGGAAAAACTGTTTTTT	CASRNSGREKLFF
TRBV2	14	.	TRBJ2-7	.	TGTGCCAGCAGCCGATCGGAGAGGGCCTACGAGCAGTACTTC	CASSRSERAYEQYF
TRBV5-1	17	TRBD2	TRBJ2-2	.	TGCGCCAGCAGCTTGGCCCGGCTAGCGGGACTCTCCGGGGAGCTGTTTTTT	CASSLARLAGLSGELFF
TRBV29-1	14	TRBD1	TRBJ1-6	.	TGCAGCGTTGACGGGGACAGGGGAAATTCACCCCTCCACTTT	CSVDGDRGNSPLHF
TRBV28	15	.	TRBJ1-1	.	TGTGCCAGCAATCCCCCCTACCGGGGCCACACTGAAGCTTTCTTT	CASNPPYRGHTEAFF
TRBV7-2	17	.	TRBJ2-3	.	TGTGCCAGCAGCCCCCCGCCGGCTTTTCGTAACACAGATACGCAGTATTTT	CASSPPPAFRNTDTQYF
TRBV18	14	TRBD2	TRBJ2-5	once	TGTGCCAGCTCACCAGGACTAGCGGTTGAGACCCAGTACTTC	CASSPGLAVETQYF
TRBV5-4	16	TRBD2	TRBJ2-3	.	TGTGCCAGCAGCCCCAGGAGGAGCGGGAGGGCAGATACGCAGTATTTT	CASSPRRSGRADTQYF
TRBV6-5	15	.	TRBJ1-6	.	TGTGCCAGCAGTTACGGCAGGGCTTATAATTCACCCCTCCACTTT	CASSYGRAYNSPLHF
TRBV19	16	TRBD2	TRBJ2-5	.	TGTGCCAGTAGTATATTTCCTAGCGGGAGGGGAGAGACCCAGTACTTC	CASSIFPSGRGETQYF
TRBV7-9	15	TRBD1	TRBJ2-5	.	TGTGCCAGCAGCCGCCGGGACAGGGGCTTTCAGACCCAGTACTTC	CASSRRDRGFQTQYF
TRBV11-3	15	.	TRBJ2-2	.	TGTGCCAGCAGCTTAGGGACCCTGAACACCGGGGAGCTGTTTTTT	CASSLGTLNTGELFF
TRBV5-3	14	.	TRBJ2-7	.	TGTGCCAGAAGCCCCGACAGGTCGGGCTACGAGCAGTACTTC	CARSPDRSGYEQYF
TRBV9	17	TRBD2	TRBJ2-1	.	TGTGCCAGCAGCGTCGGACTAGCGGGGGCCGTCTACAATGAGCAGTTCTTC	CASSVGLAGAVYNEQFF
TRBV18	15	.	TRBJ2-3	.	TGTGCCAGCTCACCAATTGCGGGGAGCACAGATACGCAGTATTTT	CASSPIAGSTDTQYF
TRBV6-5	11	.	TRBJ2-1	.	TGTGCCAGCCACATGGGCGGGAAACAGTTCTTC	CASHMGGKQFF
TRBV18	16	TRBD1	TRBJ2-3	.	TGTGCCAGCTCATCAGCCGGGACAGGGCTCCCAGATACGCAGTATTTT	CASSSAGTGLPDTQYF
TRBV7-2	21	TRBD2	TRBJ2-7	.	TGTGCCAGCAGCTTAGCGGGTACCGGGACTAGCGGGGGTGCAAAGCTCTACGAGCAGTACTTC	CASSLAGTGTSGGAKLYEQYF
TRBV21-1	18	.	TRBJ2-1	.	TGTGCCAGCAGCAAACAACCCAATCGGGGGTCACCTTACAATGAGCAGTTCTTC	CASSKQPNRGSPYNEQFF
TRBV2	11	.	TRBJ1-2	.	TGTGCCAGCTCGGACTCTTATGGCTACACCTTC	CASSDSYGYTF
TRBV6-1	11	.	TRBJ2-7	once	TGTGCCAGCAGTACATCCTACGAGCAGTACTTC	CASSTSYEQYF
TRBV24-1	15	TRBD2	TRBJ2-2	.	TGTGCCACCAGTGATTTCGGGGGGACCACCGGGGAGCTGTTTTTT	CATSDFGGTTGELFF
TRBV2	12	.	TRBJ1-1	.	TGTGCCAGCAGATTCCTGAACACTGAAGCTTTCTTT	CASRFLNTEAFF
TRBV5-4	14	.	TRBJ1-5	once	TGTGCCAGCAGCTTGATGGGGGATTATCAGCCCCAGCATTTT	CASSLMGDYQPQHF
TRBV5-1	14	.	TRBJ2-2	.	TGCGCCAGCAGCTTGGGAGCGTCCACCGGGGAGCTGTTTTTT	CASSLGASTGELFF
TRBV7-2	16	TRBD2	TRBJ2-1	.	TGTGCCAGCAGCTTAGGGGGACTAGCGGGAGAAGTAAAGCAGTTCTTC	CASSLGGLAGEVKQFF
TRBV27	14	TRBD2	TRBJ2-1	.	TGTGCCAGCCGACTAGCGCCCAGCTACAATGAGCAGTTCTTC	CASRLAPSYNEQFF
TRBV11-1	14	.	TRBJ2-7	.	TGTGCCAGCAGCTCTCGGGCCCCCCTCCTCGAGCAGTACTTC	CASSSRAPLLEQYF
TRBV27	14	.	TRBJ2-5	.	TGTGCCAGCAGTCGAGGGCAGGGTAGGGAGACCCAGTACTTC	CASSRGQGRETQYF
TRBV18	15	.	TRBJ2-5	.	TGTGCCAGCTCACCACCATCGATCGCCGGAGAGACCCAGTACTTC	CASSPPSIAGETQYF
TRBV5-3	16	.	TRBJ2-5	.	TGTGCCAGAAGCTCCACATTAGACTGCCGAGAGGAGACCCAGTACTTC	CARSSTLDCREETQYF
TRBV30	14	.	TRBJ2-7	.	TGTGCCTGGAGTGTAGGTGGGAGCTCCTACGAGCAGTACTTC	CAWSVGGSSYEQYF
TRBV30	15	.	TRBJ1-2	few	TGTGCCTGGAGTGTAGGTGCAGGGTTTAACTATGGCTACACCTTC	CAWSVGAGFNYGYTF